This record covers a single TCR beta chain. Its antigen remains unidentified. No base quality values were provided; no much bigger clone lies one nucleotide off. Per the publication, the time point label means: about 28 days (+/-7) after the second vaccine dose. AZD1222 recipients whose second dose came at about 4 weeks and those whose second dose came at about 12 weeks were combined into one group, since spike-specific TCR depth and breadth did not differ between the two schedules. The vaccinee samples were drawn from two UK trials, COV001 and COV002, one of which was a single-blind randomized controlled phase 2/3 trial testing AZD1222 (ChAdOx1 nCoV-19) in healthy adults. For TCRbeta chain sequencing, PBMC samples from trial participants were taken at day 0 and at day 28 after the second dose. The CDR3 regions of human TCRbeta chains were analyzed by immunosequencing. The authors processed their data as follows. TCRs in the repertoires were compared against a reference library of SARS-CoV-2-specific TCRs that had been generated with the MIRA antigen-specificity platform. Breadth meant the fraction of unique TCRs that were SARS-CoV-2-associated, whereas depth meant the fraction of total T cells that were SARS-CoV-2-associated. Using the MIRA data, every spike-specific TCR was mapped to the spike region that the TCR reacted to and assigned to either a CD4 or a CD8 class. Log10-transformed breadth and depth values were compared by one-way ANOVA with Sidak's multiple comparisons tests. The table was pulled from immuneACCESS by TCRdb, which kept in-frame rearrangements only. Such tables lose some clones; where checked, under half of the loss comes from unresolved V genes, and the rest has no known cause. The V and J calls and clone size come from that table; D and trimming were worked out from the DNA. The sample table shows 90,000 to 120,000 clones, and around 92% are seen once. The ten top clones hold 8% to 9.5% of the sample.

This sample was taken from a study of T cell responses to AZD1222 COVID-19 vaccine (dated by TCRdb to the early 2020s). At the level of the whole study: TCR sequencing covered 230 to 250 trial participants: 207 given two doses of AZD1222 and around 25 given two doses of MenACWY control vaccine. Trial participants were enrolled into age subgroups of 18-55, 56-69 and 70-plus years, which contained around 150, 28 and 57 TCR-sequenced participants, respectively. Paper-wide results and their limitations: Conclusions about previously exposed vaccinees were limited because only five to seven AZD1222 recipients were SARS-CoV-2 seropositive at baseline. Nearly half of unique spike-specific TCRs reportedly recognized epitopes outside regions mutated in the B.1.351 and B.1.1.7 variants. The vaccine-associated CD4 TCRs covered the entire spike protein, and the dominant responses fell in regions 160-218 and 743-854. After two AZD1222 doses, spike-specific TCR breadth and depth were significantly higher than at day 0 and than in MenACWY recipients. The 56-69-year group was small, and its depth increase did not reach significance, likely because of low power. Participants were mostly white British and included more females than males, and it was suggested by the authors that clonal diversity may have been underestimated. Because no samples from the day 14 peak response were available, repertoires could be characterized only after the peak T cell response.

The sample here was peripheral blood, taken 28 days after the second AZD1222 dose. The TCR comes from an adult who received the AZD1222 COVID-19 vaccine.

This receptor has the CDR3 CASSQDSWRGGYQETQYF. The DNA is TGCGCCAGCAGCCAAGATAGTTGGAGAGGGGGCTACCAAGAGACCCAGTACTTC. Recombination linked TRBV4-1 to TRBJ2-5; 7 of the junction bases match TRBD1. Germline trimming amounts to 0 bases on V and 0 bases on J, with 10 as the count of junction bases outside the gene matches. The CDR3 goes from the cysteine to the phenylalanine over 18 residues. The only DNA kept is the CDR3, 54 bases in frame from the first base. The germline V gene encodes CDR1 MGHRA and CDR2 YSYEKL.